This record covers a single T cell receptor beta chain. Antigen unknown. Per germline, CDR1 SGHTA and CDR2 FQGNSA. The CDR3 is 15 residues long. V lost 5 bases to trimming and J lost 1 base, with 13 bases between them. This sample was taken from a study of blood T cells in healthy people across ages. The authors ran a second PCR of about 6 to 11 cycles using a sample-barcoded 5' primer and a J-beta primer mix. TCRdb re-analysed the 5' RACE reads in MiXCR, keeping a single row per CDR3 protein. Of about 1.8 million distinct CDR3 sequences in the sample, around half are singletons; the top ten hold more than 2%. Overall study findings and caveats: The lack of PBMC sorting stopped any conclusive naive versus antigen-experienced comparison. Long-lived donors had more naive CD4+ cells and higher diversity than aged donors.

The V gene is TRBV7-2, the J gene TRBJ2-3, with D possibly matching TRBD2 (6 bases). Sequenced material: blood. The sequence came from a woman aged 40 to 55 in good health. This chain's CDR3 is CASSTTGTRTDTQYF. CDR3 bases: TGTGCCAGCAGCACCACCGGGACTCGCACAGATACGCAGTATTTT.